These 24 T cell receptor beta chains share one sample of origin, sequenced in a study of blood T cell repertoires in COVID-19. This table comes from immunoSEQ multiplex PCR, and its TCRdb copy is limited to in-frame clones, with some not included. The data contain just over 650,000 clones, approximately 90% of them singletons. Sequencing used peripheral blood. These receptors were obtained from a woman aged 18 to 35 with acute or convalescent COVID-19.

The CDR3 loop is CASTGGFTGELFF. CDR3 nucleotides: TGTGCCTCAACAGGGGGCTTCACCGGGGAGCTGTTTTTT. The chain has TRBV30 and TRBJ2-2, with TRBD1 matching over 9 bases. This CDR3 is 13 amino acids long. Germline CDR1 reads GTSNPN; CDR2 reads SVGIG (reference sequence). V shed 7 bases and J 4 bases; nucleotides not matched to a gene: 4.

The V and J genes are TRBV25-1 and TRBJ1-2; 7 nucleotides agree with TRBD1. The CDR3 is 16 residues long. Trimming cost V 3 bases and J 6 bases; bases outside gene matches: 13. Germline values: CDR1 MGHDK, CDR2 SYGVNS. The CDR3 sequence is CASSDSTGQVVNGYTF. The CDR3 DNA is TGTGCCAGCAGTGATTCCACTGGACAGGTGGTGAATGGCTACACCTTC.

This sequence joins TRBV12-5 and TRBJ2-3, with 10 bases fitting TRBD2. The CDR3 extends over 17 amino acids. Trimming cost V 1 base and J 1 base; bases outside gene matches: 5. Germline-derived CDR1 and CDR2 are LGHNT and FRNRAP. In DNA form, the CDR3 reads TGTGCTAGTGGTTTGGACCGAGGGACTAGCGGCACAGATACGCAGTATTTT. Translated: CASGLDRGTSGTDTQYF.

The chain is built from TRBV5-1 and TRBJ1-2; D call uncertain. Germline-derived CDR1 and CDR2 are SGHRS and YFSETQ. The CDR3 totals 14 residues. Trimming removed 4 bases at V and 5 bases at J, with 15 bases between. CDR3 sequence reads: CASSPTSIQYGYTF. The CDR3, as DNA: TGCGCCAGCAGCCCTACTAGTATCCAATATGGCTACACCTTC.

This rearrangement joins TRBV19 to TRBJ2-1; TRBD2 matches 9 bases. The CDR3 covers 15 residues. V was pared by 5 bases and J by 4 bases, with 6 bases of the junction left unmatched. Germline CDR1 LNHDA, CDR2 SQIVND (reference sequence). The CDR3 nucleotides are TGTGCCAGTAGTCGTAGCGGGGGACTATACAATGAGCAGTTCTTC. Protein product: CASSRSGGLYNEQFF. The full variable domain, rest sourced from reference TRBV19 and TRBJ2-1, is DGGITQSPKYLFRKEGQNVTLSCEQNLNHDAMYWYRQDPGQGLRLIYYSQIVNDFQKGDIAEGYSVSREKKESFPLTVTSAQKNPTAFYLCASSRSGGLYNEQFFGPGTRLTVL.

The CDR3 sequence is CAWSADTRSPLHF. CDR3 bases: TGTGCCTGGAGTGCGGACACCCGGTCACCCCTCCACTTT. This rearrangement joins TRBV30 to TRBJ1-6; possible D gene TRBD1, 5 bases. The V gene's germline CDR1 is GTSNPN and CDR2 SVGIG (reference sequence). Trimming took off 1 base at V and 10 bases at J, with 11 bases between the two ends. The CDR3 is made up of 13 amino acids. The full variable domain, rest sourced from reference TRBV30 and TRBJ1-6, is SQTIHQWPATLVQPVGSPLSLECTVEGTSNPNLYWYRQAAGRGLQLLFYSVGIGQISSEVPQNLSASRPQDRQFILSSKKLLLSDSGFYLCAWSADTRSPLHFGNGTRLTVT.

This chain connects TRBV7-2 to TRBJ2-1; the D gene is possibly TRBD2 (5 bases). This CDR3 is 13 amino acids long. Germline lookup yields CDR1 SGHTA and CDR2 FQGNSA. V was pared by 1 base and J by 7 bases, with 8 bases between. CDR3 in DNA: TGTGCCAGCAGCTTAGGAGGGCTTAATGAGCAGTTCTTC. Amino acids: CASSLGGLNEQFF.

This sequence joins TRBV6-2 or TRBV6-3 and TRBJ2-7; a weak D match, TRBD1 (6 bases). Germline CDR1 reads MNHEY; CDR2 reads SVGEGT. V was trimmed by 5 bases and J by 2 bases, leaving 10 bases between them. The CDR3 length is 13 residues. CDR3 protein: CASSPDRPYEQYF. The CDR3 nucleotides read TGTGCCAGCAGTCCCGACAGGCCCTACGAGCAGTACTTC.

The chain has TRBV30 and TRBJ1-3; tentatively, D is TRBD1 (6 bases). Germline-derived CDR1 and CDR2 are GTSNPN and SVGIG (reference sequence). The CDR3 contains 14 residues. Trimming shortened V by 3 bases and J by 4 bases, and 13 bases separated the two germline ends. The CDR3, as DNA: TGTGCCTGGAGGCTACAGGGTCTCGGAAACACCATATATTTT. It encodes CAWRLQGLGNTIYF.

The chain is built from TRBV20-1 and TRBJ1-3, with D possibly TRBD1 on 6 matching bases. V gave up 3 bases and J gave up 0 bases, with 9 bases separating them. The CDR3 is 14 residues long. Germline CDR1 and CDR2: DFQATT and SNEGSKA (reference sequence). CDR3 DNA sequence: TGCAGTGCTAGTTTCAGGGGCTCTGGAAACACCATATATTTT. It encodes CSASFRGSGNTIYF.

The V and J genes are TRBV19 and TRBJ2-2; 9 nucleotides agree with TRBD2. V gave up 6 bases and J gave up 5 bases; unmatched junction bases: 4. Germline CDR1 is LNHDA and CDR2 is SQIVND (reference sequence). The CDR3 length is 14 residues. This CDR3 reads CASRGLAGTGELFF. The CDR3 DNA is TGTGCCAGTAGGGGACTAGCAGGGACCGGGGAGCTGTTTTTT.

The chain joins TRBV29-1 to TRBJ2-7; the D gene is possibly TRBD2 (6 bases). Germline V gives CDR1 SQVTM, CDR2 ANQGSEA. The CDR3 is made up of 14 amino acids. V lost 6 bases and J 1 base, leaving 16 bases between the germline ends. The CDR3 nucleotides read TGCAGCGTGGCAGGAGGGAGAGGATCCTACGAGCAGTACTTC. Its translation: CSVAGGRGSYEQYF.

This clone was found a few times. The chain carries TRBV24-1 and TRBJ1-1; weak D call: TRBD1 (5 bases). The CDR3 sequence is 15 residues long. The germline CDR1 and CDR2 sequences are KGHDR and SFDVKD. The V end was cut by 2 bases, the J end by 4 bases, with 13 bases between. The CDR3 sequence is CATSDSGGSGTEAFF. The DNA for the CDR3 is TGTGCCACCAGTGATTCCGGGGGGTCGGGCACTGAAGCTTTCTTT.

The chain recombines TRBV4-3 with TRBJ1-1; TRBD1 agrees at 11 bases. The CDR3 length is 19 residues. Germline CDR1 reads LGHNA; CDR2 reads YSLEER. Unmatched junction bases numbered 19, after V lost 0 bases and J lost 10 bases. The CDR3 here is CASSQEFQLGTGGYRVAFF. The CDR3 region has the DNA TGCGCCAGCAGCCAAGAATTCCAGCTGGGGACAGGGGGTTATAGGGTAGCTTTCTTT.

This chain joins TRBV5-6 and TRBJ1-2; possible D gene TRBD1, 6 bases. Germline CDR1 SGHDT, CDR2 YYEEEE. V was trimmed by 4 bases and J by 4 bases, leaving 14 bases between them. The CDR3 extends over 14 amino acids. DNA for the CDR3: TGTGCCAGCAGCGGGACACAGGGCGGCTATGGCTACACCTTC. Its translation is CASSGTQGGYGYTF. Combining the CDR3 with reference TRBV5-6 and TRBJ1-2 gives the whole variable domain DAGVTQSPTHLIKTRGQQVTLRCSPKSGHDTVSWYQQALGQGPQFIFQYYEEEERQRGNFPDRFSGHQFPNYSSELNVNALLLGDSALYLCASSGTQGGYGYTFGSGTRLTVV.

This chain connects TRBV6-1 to TRBJ1-1, with 7 bases lining up with TRBD1. Germline V gives CDR1 MNHNS, CDR2 SASEGT. The CDR3 extends over 13 amino acids. With 2 bases clipped from V and 7 bases from J, the junction kept 4 bases outside the gene matches. The CDR3 DNA sequence: TGTGCCAGCAGTGAATGGGGACAGAATGAAGCTTTCTTT. It encodes CASSEWGQNEAFF.

The CDR3 bases are TGTGCCACCCTTCCCCCGGGACACAAGAACACTGAAGCTTTCTTT. Amino acids: CATLPPGHKNTEAFF. The chain joins TRBV6-5 to TRBJ1-1; D may be TRBD1 (6 bases). In germline, CDR1 is MNHEY, CDR2 SVGAGI. The ends were cut back, 10 bases at V and 1 base at J, with 19 bases in the middle. The CDR3 is 15 amino acids.

This rearrangement joins TRBV5-1 to TRBJ1-5, with 10 positions matching TRBD1. CDR1 SGHRS and CDR2 YFSETQ come from the germline V gene. The ends lost 3 bases at V and 3 bases at J; junction bases unmatched: 12. The CDR3 consists of 18 residues. The CDR3 protein is CASSSRDRGPQINQPQHF. The CDR3 DNA is TGCGCCAGCAGCTCCCGGGACAGGGGCCCGCAGATCAATCAGCCCCAGCATTTT.

This clone was seen only once. The CDR3 DNA sequence: TGTGCCAGCAGCCAATATAGCGGGGGGGCATCGTCCTACAATGAGCAGTTCTTC. Amino acid sequence: CASSQYSGGASSYNEQFF. This chain joins TRBV27 and TRBJ2-1, with 11 nucleotides matching TRBD2. CDR1 is MNHEY, CDR2 SMNVEV, per germline (reference sequence). V lost 6 bases to trimming and J lost 1 base; unmatched junction nucleotides: 11. The CDR3 is made up of 18 amino acids.

V gene TRBV2 combines with J gene TRBJ2-1; D possibly corresponds to TRBD2 (5 bases). CDR1 SNHLY and CDR2 FYNNEI come from the germline V gene. V was shortened by 6 bases and J by 5 bases, with 11 bases between the two germline ends. CDR3 size: 13 residues. The DNA for the CDR3 is TGTGCCAGCAGGACTAACGAAAACAATGAGCAGTTCTTC. This encodes CASRTNENNEQFF.

The chain couples TRBV28 to TRBJ1-1, with D maybe TRBD1 (5 bases). This CDR3 has 13 residues. From germline, CDR1 is MDHEN and CDR2 SYDVKM. V was cut by 6 bases and J by 10 bases, with 18 bases left in between. The CDR3 DNA sequence: TGTGCCAGCAGCCTTGCTAGGGGTATAAGAGCTTTCTTT. It translates to CASSLARGIRAFF.

The chain has TRBV28 and TRBJ2-3, with 8 bases fitting TRBD1. This CDR3 contains 17 residues. Germline V lookup: CDR1 MDHEN, CDR2 SYDVKM. Germline trimming cut 8 bases from V and 4 bases from J; bases unmatched to any gene: 17. The CDR3 nucleotides are TGTGCCAGCTTCCCTCCCCTCGGACAGGGAGAAGCAGATACGCAGTATTTT. Protein product: CASFPPLGQGEADTQYF.

Note on this clone: This sample includes further DNA sequences coding for the same CDR3. The chain is built from TRBV5-4 and TRBJ1-1; 7 bases line up with TRBD1. The V gene's germline CDR1 is SGHNT and CDR2 YYREEE (reference sequence). There are 14 residues in the CDR3. V was clipped by 4 bases and J by 0 bases; unmatched bases: 3. Written as DNA, the CDR3 is TGTGCCAGCAGCCTAGGACAGGTGAACACTGAAGCTTTCTTT. The encoded protein is CASSLGQVNTEAFF.

The V and J genes are TRBV5-1 and TRBJ1-6; D may be TRBD1 (5 bases). The V and J ends lost 4 bases and 3 bases respectively, with 11 bases between them. There are 15 residues in the CDR3. CDR1 is SGHRS and CDR2 is YFSETQ in the germline V gene. The CDR3 sequence is CASSPQTDYNSPLHF. CDR3 DNA sequence: TGCGCCAGCAGCCCCCAGACAGACTATAATTCACCCCTCCACTTT.